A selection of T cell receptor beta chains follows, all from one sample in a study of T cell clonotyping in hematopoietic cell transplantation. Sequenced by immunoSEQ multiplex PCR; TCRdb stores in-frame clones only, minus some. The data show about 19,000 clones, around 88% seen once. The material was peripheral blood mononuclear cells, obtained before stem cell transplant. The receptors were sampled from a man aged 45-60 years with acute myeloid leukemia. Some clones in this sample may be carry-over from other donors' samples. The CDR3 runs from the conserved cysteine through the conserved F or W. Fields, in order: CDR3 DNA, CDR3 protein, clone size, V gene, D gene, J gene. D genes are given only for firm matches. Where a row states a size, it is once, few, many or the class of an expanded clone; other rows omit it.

DNA: TGTGCCAGCGCGCTAGCGGGGGCCCAGGAGACCCAGTACTTC; CDR3: CASALAGAQETQYF; size: NA; V: TRBV6-5; D: TRBD2; J: TRBJ2-5
DNA: TGTGCCAGCAGCTTTAACCCAGGTCTCGAAAAACTGTTTTTT; CDR3: CASSFNPGLEKLFF; size: NA; V: TRBV7-2; D: NA; J: TRBJ1-4
DNA: TGTGCCAGCAGCTTAGAGGTGGGAGAGACCCAGTACTTC; CDR3: CASSLEVGETQYF; size: NA; V: TRBV11-3; D: NA; J: TRBJ2-5
DNA: TGTGCCAGCAGCTCCCGAGCCACGGGATGGAATGAAAAACTGTTTTTT; CDR3: CASSSRATGWNEKLFF; size: NA; V: TRBV7-9; D: NA; J: TRBJ1-4
DNA: TGTGCCAGCAGTTACTCGGGGGGAGAGACCCAGTACTTC; CDR3: CASSYSGGETQYF; size: NA; V: TRBV6-5; D: NA; J: TRBJ2-5
DNA: TGTGCCAGCAGCCTCCCTTGGACGGGTTTGGGCGAGCAGTACTTC; CDR3: CASSLPWTGLGEQYF; size: NA; V: TRBV11-2; D: NA; J: TRBJ2-7
DNA: TGTGCCAGTAGTATGTCGGGGCTTAACACTGAAGCTTTCTTT; CDR3: CASSMSGLNTEAFF; size: NA; V: TRBV19; D: NA; J: TRBJ1-1
DNA: TGTGCCAGCAATCGGGGCAGGACAGTGGACTACGAGCAGTACTTC; CDR3: CASNRGRTVDYEQYF; size: NA; V: TRBV6-1; D: NA; J: TRBJ2-7
DNA: TGTGCCAGCAAGGGACTAGCGGGGGGGCCGGCCGAGACCCAGTACTTC; CDR3: CASKGLAGGPAETQYF; size: once; V: TRBV27; D: TRBD2; J: TRBJ2-5
DNA: TGTGCCAGCAGCGTGGCAGGATTTGGCGATGGCTACACCTTC; CDR3: CASSVAGFGDGYTF; size: NA; V: TRBV9; D: NA; J: TRBJ1-2
DNA: TGCGCCACCCTGGGGGGGGCAGGCTATGGCTACACCTTC; CDR3: CATLGGAGYGYTF; size: NA; V: TRBV4-1; D: NA; J: TRBJ1-2
DNA: TGTGCCAGCAGCTTGGCGGGCACTGAAGCTTTCTTT; CDR3: CASSLAGTEAFF; size: NA; V: TRBV7-2; D: NA; J: TRBJ1-1
DNA: TGTGCCAGCAGCTTGGGGCAGGGTTTCAGGACTGAAGCTTTCTTT; CDR3: CASSLGQGFRTEAFF; size: once; V: TRBV6-5; D: NA; J: TRBJ1-1
DNA: TGTGCCAGCAGCTTAGGGACAGGGGGCGCTTCGTTCGGCAATGAGCAGTTCTTC; CDR3: CASSLGTGGASFGNEQFF; size: NA; V: TRBV7-6; D: TRBD1; J: TRBJ2-1
DNA: TGCAGCGTTGAACAGGGGGGCATAACAGATACGCAGTATTTT; CDR3: CSVEQGGITDTQYF; size: few; V: TRBV29-1; D: NA; J: TRBJ2-3
DNA: TGTGCCAGCATCGAAAGCGGAACAGGGGGTTTCCTAACAGATACGCAGTATTTT; CDR3: CASIESGTGGFLTDTQYF; size: NA; V: TRBV27; D: TRBD1; J: TRBJ2-3
DNA: TGCGCCAGCAGGGTGGTGGCGGGCGGGGAGCTGTTTTTT; CDR3: CASRVVAGGELFF; size: once; V: TRBV10-2; D: NA; J: TRBJ2-2
DNA: TGTGCCAGCAGCTTAGGTTCAGGGAACACTGAAGCTTTCTTT; CDR3: CASSLGSGNTEAFF; size: NA; V: TRBV7-2; D: NA; J: TRBJ1-1
DNA: TGTGCCAGCAGTGGAGGGGGGGCCGGTAATGAGCAGTTCTTC; CDR3: CASSGGGAGNEQFF; size: NA; V: TRBV6-4; D: NA; J: TRBJ2-1
DNA: TGTGCCAGCAGCTTGTGGAACACCGGGGAGCTGTTTTTT; CDR3: CASSLWNTGELFF; size: NA; V: TRBV5-6; D: NA; J: TRBJ2-2
DNA: TGCGCCAGCAGCTCAAACCAGGGGGCTAGGTATGGCTACACCTTC; CDR3: CASSSNQGARYGYTF; size: NA; V: TRBV5-1; D: TRBD1; J: TRBJ1-2
DNA: TGTGCCAGCAGGCCGGGGACAGGGGAAAGCTATGGCTACACCTTC; CDR3: CASRPGTGESYGYTF; size: once; V: TRBV6-5; D: TRBD1; J: TRBJ1-2